This TCR beta chain was observed in a study of blood T cell repertoires in COVID-19. Across the study: The study drew acute and convalescent COVID-19 samples from the United States, Italy and Spain.

V was shortened by 2 bases and J by 8 bases, with 25 bases between the two germline ends. The CDR3 is made up of 17 amino acids. Germline V lookup: CDR1 SGHTS, CDR2 YDEGEE. Produced via immunoSEQ multiplex PCR; TCRdb's table is partial and in-frame only. The sample contains about 240,000 clones, around 87% of which appear only once. The chain is built from TRBV5-8 and TRBJ1-2, with D perhaps matching TRBD1 (6 bases). The sequenced material came from peripheral blood. This sequence was found in a woman in her 70s with active or convalescent COVID-19. This CDR3 is CASSFASGHTPQKGYTF. Here the CDR3 DNA reads TGTGCCAGCAGCTTTGCATCGGGACACACACCCCAAAAGGGCTACACCTTC.